This record covers a single T cell receptor beta chain. The antigen is undetermined. Study-wide results and caveats: The larger cohort examined one V-J beta rearrangement, not whole repertoires. In terms of TCR gene usage, tumor memory CD4+ T cells clustered together with blood and lymph node memory CD4+ cells, as well as with lymph node naive CD4+ cells.

V dropped 5 bases and J dropped 0; count of bases not matched to a gene: 7. The CDR3 is 17 amino acids. The germline gives CDR1 LGHDT, CDR2 YNNKEL (reference sequence). Constant-region reverse primers amplified full-length variable regions, followed by semi-nested Nested Universal Primer A PCR. One entry per CDR3 protein, called by TCRdb with MiXCR from the 5' RACE reads. The sample carries about 54,000 distinct CDR3 sequences, more than 15% recorded once. The V call is TRBV3-1, the J call TRBJ2-6; 7 bases are shared with TRBD1. Material: naive CD4+ T cells sorted from blood. This sample's subset: naive CD4+ T cells, CD4+CD45RA+CD25-. The sequence came from a female donor with breast cancer. The CDR3 loop reads CASSSKGARSGANVLTF. The CDR3 DNA reads as TGTGCCAGCAGCTCTAAGGGGGCGCGCTCTGGGGCCAACGTCCTGACTTTC.